This record covers a single TCR beta chain. These data belong to a study of Ad26.COV2.S vaccination and SARS-CoV-2 variants. CDR1 SNHLY and CDR2 FYNNEI come from the germline V gene. This CDR3 spans 16 amino acids. Trimming pared 3 bases from V and 0 bases from J, leaving 14 bases between. Treatment in this sample: roughly 20 received Ad26.COV2.S at low or high dose, single or two shots; about 5 received placebo; per-sample allocation not given. After the first vaccine or placebo injection, samples were drawn on day 63. TCRdb keeps only in-frame clones here, not all; method: immunoSEQ multiplex PCR. The sample lists approximately 350,000 clones; roughly 91% were seen once.

Sample: peripheral blood, taken in a trial of Ad26.COV2.S vaccine versus placebo. The chain recombines TRBV2 with TRBJ2-5, with D perhaps matching TRBD1 (5 bases). This receptor was identified in a person aged 18-65 years who received the Ad26.COV2.S COVID-19 vaccine or a placebo. The CDR3 region has the DNA TGTGCCAGCAGTGAGTGGACCCAGGGTTACCAAGAGACCCAGTACTTC. This translates into CASSEWTQGYQETQYF.